The 27 T cell receptor beta chains below come from one sample, sequenced in a study of monozygotic twins with inflammatory bowel disease. TCRdb re-called the 5' RACE reads; every CDR3 protein appears as one record, without DNA. Here the sample table reports about 160,000 distinct CDR3 sequences. Sequenced input: blood. All receptors come from a human donor with ulcerative colitis or Crohn's disease, or a healthy co-twin of an affected twin (not recorded which).

This rearrangement joins TRBV10-3 to TRBJ2-3. CDR1 and CDR2 from the germline V gene are ENHRY and SYGVKD. This CDR3 region has 14 residues. This CDR3 reads CATAALPSTDTQYF.

The chain carries TRBV20-1 and TRBJ2-1; the D call of TRBD2 rests on TCRdb alone, since no DNA is present to check it. Germline V gives CDR1 DFQATT, CDR2 SNEGSKA (reference sequence). CDR3 length equals 14 residues. Here the CDR3 reads CSASLAGVGNEQFF.

The chain links TRBV20-1 to TRBJ1-5; TCRdb outputs TRBD1, but without DNA this stays unchecked. There are 15 residues in the CDR3. Per germline, CDR1 DFQATT and CDR2 SNEGSKA (reference sequence). CDR3 region: CSARGPHHGNQPQHF.

The chain carries TRBV27 and TRBJ1-1. CDR3 length: 13 amino acids. Germline values: CDR1 MNHEY, CDR2 SMNVEV (reference sequence). The CDR3 loop reads CASSLLRNTEAFF.

J is TRBJ2-1 and V is TRBV20-1. The germline V gene encodes CDR1 DFQATT and CDR2 SNEGSKA (reference sequence). This CDR3 region has 14 residues. CDR3 sequence reads: CSARATLSYNEQFF.

The rearrangement joins TRBV5-6 to TRBJ2-1. Germline lookup yields CDR1 SGHDT and CDR2 YYEEEE. The CDR3 extends over 15 amino acids. This CDR3 is CASSSKGRSYNEQFF.

J is TRBJ2-3 and V is TRBV7-7; TCRdb's D gene call, TRBD2, goes unchecked for lack of DNA. Germline V gives CDR1 SSHAT, CDR2 FNYEAQ (reference sequence). The CDR3 has 17 amino acids. CDR3 protein: CASSLGRREVYTDTQYF. Full variable domain (missing parts from reference TRBV7-7 and TRBJ2-3): GAGVSQSPRYKVTKRGQDVTLRCDPISSHATLYWYQQALGQGPEFLTYFNYEAQPDKSGLPSDRFSAERPEGSISTLTIQRTEQRDSAMYRCASSLGRREVYTDTQYFGPGTRLTVL.

The V and J genes are TRBV10-3 and TRBJ1-2; TCRdb designates TRBD1, a call that cannot be tested without DNA. The CDR3 is made up of 11 amino acids. The V gene's germline CDR1 is ENHRY and CDR2 SYGVKD. CDR3 amino acids: CAISTGNGYTF.

The V call is TRBV10-3, the J call TRBJ2-3. Germline V lookup: CDR1 ENHRY, CDR2 SYGVKD. There are 15 residues in the CDR3. The CDR3 region is CAISVGDSSTDTQYF.

The rearrangement links TRBV19 to TRBJ2-7; with no DNA, the TCRdb D assignment of TRBD1 cannot be verified. The germline V gene has CDR1 LNHDA and CDR2 SQIVND (reference sequence). The CDR3 is 14 amino acids. CDR3 in amino acids: CASRRQGSFDEQYF.

This rearrangement joins TRBV20-1 to TRBJ2-1; the D gene TCRdb calls, TRBD2, cannot be checked with no DNA. The CDR3 contains 16 residues. Germline CDR1 and CDR2: DFQATT and SNEGSKA (reference sequence). The CDR3 loop is CSPRRGEGLSYNEQFF.

The J gene is TRBJ2-7, the V gene TRBV10-3; TCRdb's assignment of TRBD1 cannot be checked, as there is no DNA. Germline CDR1 and CDR2: ENHRY and SYGVKD. CDR3 length equals 13 residues. CDR3 sequence reads: CAIRETSPGEQYF.

This chain joins TRBV7-6 and TRBJ2-1; TCRdb proposes TRBD2, but this gene call is untestable without DNA. Germline values: CDR1 SGHVS, CDR2 FNYEAQ. This CDR3 region has 17 residues. The CDR3 reads CASSSQAGLVVYNEQFF.

The J gene is TRBJ2-7, the V gene TRBV5-1; TCRdb gives TRBD2 as the D gene, but with no DNA this cannot be confirmed. CDR1 and CDR2 from the germline V gene are SGHRS and YFSETQ. CDR3 size: 14 residues. This CDR3 is CASSWTSGVYEQHF. The whole variable domain, filled in from reference TRBV5-1 and TRBJ2-7, reads KAGVTQTPRYLIKTRGQQVTLSCSPISGHRSVSWYQQTPGQGLQFLFEYFSETQRNKGNFPGRFSGRQFSNSRSEMNVSTLELGDSALYLCASSWTSGVYEQHFGPGTRLTVT.

The chain uses TRBV5-1 and TRBJ1-1. CDR1 SGHRS and CDR2 YFSETQ come from the germline V gene. The CDR3 has 13 residues. This CDR3 is CASSPDLNTEAFF.

The gene calls are TRBV7-8 and TRBJ2-7; TCRdb picks TRBD1, but there is no DNA to check that call. The CDR3 loop spans 13 amino acids. Germline V lookup: CDR1 SGHVS, CDR2 FQNEAQ. This CDR3 is CASSSRTEAEQYF.

This sequence joins TRBV5-6 and TRBJ2-5. The CDR3 runs to 17 residues. Looked up from germline, CDR1 is SGHDT and CDR2 is YYEEEE. CDR3 in amino acids: CASSSTHDERDRETQYF. The full variable domain, in which reference TRBV5-6 and TRBJ2-5 provide the parts outside the CDR3, is DAGVTQSPTHLIKTRGQQVTLRCSPKSGHDTVSWYQQALGQGPQFIFQYYEEEERQRGNFPDRFSGHQFPNYSSELNVNALLLGDSALYLCASSSTHDERDRETQYFGPGTRLLVL.

The chain has TRBV20-1 and TRBJ2-1; TCRdb reports TRBD2, a call that lacks DNA to check it against. This CDR3 region has 13 residues. Germline loops: CDR1 DFQATT, CDR2 SNEGSKA (reference sequence). The CDR3 sequence: CSCGNTGYNEQFF.

This chain links TRBV5-5 with TRBJ1-2; TCRdb's D call, TRBD1, is unchecked because there is no DNA. The CDR3 is made up of 14 amino acids. CDR1 is SGHKS, CDR2 YYEKEE, per germline (reference sequence). CDR3 sequence reads: CASSSRGQIPSGTF.

This rearrangement joins TRBV29-1 to TRBJ2-2; TCRdb designates TRBD1, a call that cannot be tested without DNA. Germline V gives CDR1 SQVTM, CDR2 ANQGSEA. The CDR3 has 13 amino acids. CDR3 region: CSAGHMNTGELFF.

The CDR3 sequence is CASSYPVPGQFF. The chain joins TRBV6-2 or TRBV6-3 to TRBJ2-1; TCRdb gives TRBD1 as the D gene, but with no DNA this cannot be confirmed. Germline loops: CDR1 MNHEY, CDR2 SVGEGT. CDR3 length: 12 amino acids.

The rearrangement links TRBV19 to TRBJ1-5. The V gene's germline CDR1 is LNHDA and CDR2 SQIVND (reference sequence). The CDR3 extends over 14 amino acids. The CDR3 sequence is CASHRGGLNQPQHF.

V gene TRBV10-3 combines with J gene TRBJ2-1; lacking DNA, the TRBD2 call made by TCRdb goes unchecked. CDR1 is ENHRY and CDR2 is SYGVKD in the germline V gene. This CDR3 comprises 15 residues. The CDR3 loop reads CAISETSGPYNEQFF.

This chain joins TRBV5-1 and TRBJ1-2; TCRdb's D call of TRBD1 is untestable without DNA. The CDR3 sequence is 14 residues long. The germline V gene has CDR1 SGHRS and CDR2 YFSETQ. The CDR3 loop is CASSTGNTNYGYTF.

This chain connects TRBV5-4 to TRBJ1-3. Germline V CDR1 and CDR2: SGHNT, YYREEE (reference sequence). This CDR3 comprises 15 residues. The CDR3 sequence: CASSEMPYLGNTIYF.

The chain employs TRBV20-1 and TRBJ2-7; the TRBD1 assignment by TCRdb is unverifiable without DNA. Germline lookup yields CDR1 DFQATT and CDR2 SNEGSKA (reference sequence). This CDR3 comprises 14 residues. Here the CDR3 reads CSARRDVGSYEQYF.

J is TRBJ2-5 and V is TRBV10-3; the TCRdb call, TRBD2, lacks DNA for checking. The CDR3 totals 14 residues. The germline gives CDR1 ENHRY, CDR2 SYGVKD. CDR3 amino acids: CATLAGGPYETQYF.